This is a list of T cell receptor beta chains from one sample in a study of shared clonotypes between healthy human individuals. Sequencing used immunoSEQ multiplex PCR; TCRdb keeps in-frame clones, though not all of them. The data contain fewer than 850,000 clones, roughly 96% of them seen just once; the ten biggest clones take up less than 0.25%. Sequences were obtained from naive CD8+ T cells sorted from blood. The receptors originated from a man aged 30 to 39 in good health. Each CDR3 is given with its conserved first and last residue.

CDR3 protein: CAIGTGTNEKLFF
V gene: TRBV10-3
J gene: TRBJ1-4

CDR3 protein: CASSSRETSGDTQYF
V gene: TRBV13
J gene: TRBJ2-3

CDR3 protein: CATSRPGRGNEQFF
V gene: TRBV15
J gene: TRBJ2-1

CDR3 protein: CASRQGAGGANVLTF
V gene: TRBV19
J gene: TRBJ2-6

CDR3 protein: CASRVSGRTSGGDEQFF
V gene: TRBV7-9
J gene: TRBJ2-1

CDR3 protein: CASSLVAGGGEQYF
V gene: TRBV13
J gene: TRBJ2-7

CDR3 protein: CASSLRQDRDMPQHF
V gene: TRBV6-6
J gene: TRBJ1-5

CDR3 protein: CSAETKRETEYF
V gene: TRBV29-1
J gene: TRBJ2-7

CDR3 protein: CASSLAGRTDTQYF
V gene: TRBV11-2
J gene: TRBJ2-3

CDR3 protein: CASSEPSPVGSGNEQFF
V gene: TRBV28
J gene: TRBJ2-1

CDR3 protein: CASSWTGYGNQPQHF
V gene: TRBV27
J gene: TRBJ1-5

CDR3 protein: CSADPEAFF
V gene: TRBV20-1
J gene: TRBJ1-1

CDR3 protein: CASSLTGDTQYF
V gene: TRBV7-3
J gene: TRBJ2-3

CDR3 protein: CASSRGTDTQYF
V gene: TRBV7-9
J gene: TRBJ2-3

CDR3 protein: CASSASGPGRELFF
V gene: TRBV7-8
J gene: TRBJ2-2

CDR3 protein: CASSDPGLAKNIQYF
V gene: TRBV7-9
J gene: TRBJ2-4

CDR3 protein: CASSFLATETQYF
V gene: TRBV27
J gene: TRBJ2-5

CDR3 protein: CASSPRRAGEQYF
V gene: TRBV7-9
J gene: TRBJ2-7

CDR3 protein: CVSALLYNEQFF
V gene: TRBV9
J gene: TRBJ2-1

CDR3 protein: CASSPGQGAYEQYF
V gene: TRBV5-1
J gene: TRBJ2-7

CDR3 protein: CASSSGTSRYEQYF
V gene: TRBV7-9
J gene: TRBJ2-7

CDR3 protein: CASRFTSGSTDTQYF
V gene: TRBV7-8
J gene: TRBJ2-3

CDR3 protein: CASSMREEPYNEQFF
V gene: TRBV5-4
J gene: TRBJ2-1

CDR3 protein: CASSVAGRAGELFF
V gene: TRBV9
J gene: TRBJ2-2

CDR3 protein: CASSLSPGRDYGYTF
V gene: TRBV27
J gene: TRBJ1-2

CDR3 protein: CASSISGKLFF
V gene: TRBV11-2
J gene: TRBJ1-4

CDR3 protein: CASGTAGELFF
V gene: TRBV9
J gene: TRBJ2-2

CDR3 protein: CASSLLRGQGQGQNF
V gene: TRBV13
J gene: TRBJ2-4

CDR3 protein: CASSLMNTEAFF
V gene: TRBV2
J gene: TRBJ1-1

CDR3 protein: CAIRDQGAVGYTF
V gene: TRBV10-3
J gene: TRBJ1-2

CDR3 protein: CASSPPGGGAYEQYF
V gene: TRBV18
J gene: TRBJ2-7

CDR3 protein: CASTPPRDRISDGYTF
V gene: TRBV19
J gene: TRBJ1-2

CDR3 protein: CASRTSGRAGELFF
V gene: TRBV11-3
J gene: TRBJ2-2

CDR3 protein: CASSPGTSGSWNEQFF
V gene: TRBV11-2
J gene: TRBJ2-1

CDR3 protein: CASSNLAGGLYNEQFF
V gene: TRBV7-9
J gene: TRBJ2-1

CDR3 protein: CASSVEGEKLLSTEAFF
V gene: TRBV9
J gene: TRBJ1-1

CDR3 protein: CASNGLEETQYF
V gene: TRBV4-1
J gene: TRBJ2-5

CDR3 protein: CASSLVSGGRYEQYF
V gene: TRBV7-9
J gene: TRBJ2-7

CDR3 protein: CASSSTGRSNQPQHF
V gene: TRBV11-2
J gene: TRBJ1-5

CDR3 protein: CASSLGTEAFF
V gene: TRBV27
J gene: TRBJ1-1

CDR3 protein: CATRGQENTEAFF
V gene: TRBV15
J gene: TRBJ1-1

CDR3 protein: CASSQLSSAGANNEQFF
V gene: TRBV4-3
J gene: TRBJ2-1

CDR3 protein: CASSSPVKASTDTQYF
V gene: TRBV28
J gene: TRBJ2-3

CDR3 protein: CASSRARLAGGNTQYF
V gene: TRBV7-9
J gene: TRBJ2-3

CDR3 protein: CASIGWAGPPPEAFF
V gene: TRBV19
J gene: TRBJ1-1

CDR3 protein: CASSRIIGNNEQFF
V gene: TRBV7-7
J gene: TRBJ2-1

CDR3 protein: CASGAGGPNNEQFF
V gene: TRBV9
J gene: TRBJ2-1

CDR3 protein: CASSLVIARGRWTDTQYF
V gene: TRBV7-6
J gene: TRBJ2-3

CDR3 protein: CASSGTGSGNEQFF
V gene: TRBV10-1
J gene: TRBJ2-1

CDR3 protein: CSVRISGRAANTGELFF
V gene: TRBV29-1
J gene: TRBJ2-2

CDR3 protein: CSVTAPHGPYNEQFF
V gene: TRBV29-1
J gene: TRBJ2-1

CDR3 protein: CATGDYTEAFF
V gene: TRBV5-4
J gene: TRBJ1-1

CDR3 protein: CASMVVGSYEQYF
V gene: TRBV27
J gene: TRBJ2-7